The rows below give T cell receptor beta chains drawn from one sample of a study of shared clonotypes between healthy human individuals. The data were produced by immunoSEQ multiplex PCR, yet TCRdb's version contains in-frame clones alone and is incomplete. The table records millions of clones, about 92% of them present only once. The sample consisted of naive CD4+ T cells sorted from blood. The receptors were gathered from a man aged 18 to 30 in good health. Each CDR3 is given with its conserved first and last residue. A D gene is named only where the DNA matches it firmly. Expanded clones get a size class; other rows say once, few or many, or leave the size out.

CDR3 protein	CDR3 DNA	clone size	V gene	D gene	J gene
CAIALAWGTTDTQYF	TGTGCCATCGCCCTGGCATGGGGGACCACAGATACGCAGTATTTT	-	TRBV10-3	-	TRBJ2-3
CASSYSGEIGEQYF	TGTGCCAGCAGTTATAGCGGGGAAATTGGTGAGCAGTACTTC	-	TRBV6-5	TRBD2	TRBJ2-5
CASSLGASTDTQYF	TGTGCCAGCAGCTTGGGGGCAAGCACAGATACGCAGTATTTT	-	TRBV11-2	-	TRBJ2-3
CASSPPHRSSNTIYF	TGTGCCAGCTCACCACCCCACAGGAGCAGTAACACCATATATTTT	-	TRBV18	-	TRBJ1-3
CASDRDANEKLFF	TGTGCCAGCGACAGGGATGCTAATGAAAAACTGTTTTTT	once	TRBV2	TRBD1	TRBJ1-4
CASSLKGHEQYF	TGTGCCAGCAGCTTAAAGGGGCACGAGCAGTACTTC	-	TRBV11-3	-	TRBJ2-7
CATRGFSTDTQYF	TGTGCTACTAGGGGGTTCAGCACAGATACGCAGTATTTT	-	TRBV19	-	TRBJ2-3
CASSGIWTNEQFF	TGTGCCAGCAGTGGGATTTGGACAAATGAGCAGTTCTTC	-	TRBV6-1	-	TRBJ2-1
CASSLRRDYEQYF	TGTGCCAGCAGTTTAAGGAGAGACTACGAGCAGTACTTC	-	TRBV27	-	TRBJ2-7
CASSLGYLTDTQYF	TGTGCCAGCAGCCTTGGTTACCTCACAGATACGCAGTATTTT	-	TRBV14	-	TRBJ2-3
CASSFGQGNNYGYTF	TGTGCCAGCAGCTTCGGACAGGGCAATAACTATGGCTACACCTTC	-	TRBV9	TRBD1	TRBJ1-2